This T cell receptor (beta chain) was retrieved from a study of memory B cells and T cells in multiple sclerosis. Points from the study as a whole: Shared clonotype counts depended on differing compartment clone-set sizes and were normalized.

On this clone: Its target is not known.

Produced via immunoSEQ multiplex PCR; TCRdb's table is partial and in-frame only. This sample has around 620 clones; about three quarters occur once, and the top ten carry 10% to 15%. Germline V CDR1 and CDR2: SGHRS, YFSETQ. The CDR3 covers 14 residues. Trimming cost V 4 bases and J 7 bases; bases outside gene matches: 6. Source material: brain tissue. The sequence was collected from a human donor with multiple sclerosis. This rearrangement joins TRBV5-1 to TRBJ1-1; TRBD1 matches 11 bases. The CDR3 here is CASSRGQGAGEAFF. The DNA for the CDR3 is TGCGCCAGCAGCCGTGGACAGGGGGCGGGTGAAGCTTTCTTT.